The 10 T cell receptor beta chains reported below all come from one sample, sequenced in a study of cytomegalovirus exposure and HLA in healthy donors. Primers: 60 Vbeta forward and 13 Jbeta reverse. TCRdb's table, derived via immunoSEQ multiplex PCR, lists solely in-frame clones and lacks some. Of roughly 200,000 clones in the sample, just under 80% are singletons; the top ten hold 2.9%. The sample consisted of PBMCs. The source of these receptors is a female donor in good health and CMV-seronegative.

This sequence joins TRBV7-3 and TRBJ2-5; 7 positions match TRBD2. The V and J ends lost 5 bases and 0 bases, in that order; junction bases with no gene match: 6. Per germline, CDR1 SGHTA and CDR2 FQGTGA. This CDR3 comprises 15 residues. The CDR3 nucleotides read TGTGCCAGCAGCAAAGTGGGACTAAACCAAGAGACCCAGTACTTC. This codes for CASSKVGLNQETQYF. Full variable domain (missing parts from reference TRBV7-3 and TRBJ2-5): GAGVSQTPSNKVTEKGKYVELRCDPISGHTALYWYRQSLGQGPEFLIYFQGTGAADDSGLPNDRFFAVRPEGSVSTLKIQRTERGDSAVYLCASSKVGLNQETQYFGPGTRLLVL.

V and J are TRBV5-5 and TRBJ2-7, with 9 bases that match TRBD1. The CDR3 spans 16 residues. The trim removed 5 bases at V and 0 bases at J, leaving 9 bases unmatched. Germline lookup yields CDR1 SGHKS and CDR2 YYEKEE (reference sequence). For the CDR3, the DNA is TGTGCCAGCAGGCGGACAGGGGCGATGAGCTCCTACGAGCAGTACTTC. It specifies CASRRTGAMSSYEQYF.

This clone was observed a few times. The chain is built from TRBV11-2 and TRBJ2-1; the D gene is possibly TRBD2 (7 bases). CDR3 size: 15 residues. V was pared by 6 bases and J by 9 bases, with 21 bases between. The germline gives CDR1 SGHAT, CDR2 FQNNGV. The chain's CDR3 is CASRQRGGGPGEQFF. The CDR3 DNA reads as TGTGCCAGCAGACAACGTGGGGGGGGGCCGGGTGAGCAGTTCTTC.

DNA for the CDR3: TGTGCCAGCAGCTTAGATAACAGGCCGAGCTCTGGAAACACCATATATTTT. Translation gives CASSLDNRPSSGNTIYF. The chain has TRBV7-6 and TRBJ1-3; D may be TRBD1 (5 bases). This CDR3 has 17 amino acids. V was trimmed by 1 base and J by 0 bases, leaving 13 bases between them. Germline V lookup: CDR1 SGHVS, CDR2 FNYEAQ.

The gene calls are TRBV10-3 and TRBJ2-3; possible D gene TRBD2, 5 bases. This CDR3 is 15 amino acids long. Trimming pared 2 bases from V and 2 bases from J, leaving 11 bases between. Germline V gene lookup returns CDR1 ENHRY and CDR2 SYGVKD. The CDR3 is CAISEEGVPTDTQYF. CDR3 bases: TGTGCCATCAGTGAGGAGGGCGTACCCACAGATACGCAGTATTTT.

The V gene is TRBV6-1, the J gene TRBJ1-1; D gene unclear. The CDR3 runs to 13 residues. In germline, CDR1 is MNHNS, CDR2 SASEGT. V was shortened by 6 bases and J by 0 bases, with 8 bases between the two germline ends. The CDR3 reads CASSATVNTEAFF. CDR3 in DNA: TGTGCCAGCAGCGCAACAGTGAACACTGAAGCTTTCTTT.

The V and J genes are TRBV5-4 and TRBJ1-2, with unresolved D. Trimming took off 5 bases at V and 8 bases at J, with 16 bases between the two ends. This CDR3 region has 13 residues. Germline V gene lookup returns CDR1 SGHNT and CDR2 YYREEE (reference sequence). The CDR3 region is CASRYAESGGYTF. The CDR3 nucleotides read TGTGCCAGCAGATATGCGGAGTCCGGGGGCTACACCTTC.

By sample share, this clone is medium-sized (0.01 to 0.1%). The rearrangement uses TRBV6-6 and TRBJ1-3; perhaps TRBD1 as D (6 bases). The CDR3 totals 13 residues. Trimming removed 10 bases at V and 3 bases at J, with 13 bases between. The germline V gene has CDR1 MNHNY and CDR2 SVGAGI (reference sequence). For the CDR3, the DNA is TGTGCCATAGGCGGCAGGGGTGGAAACACCATATATTTT. It is translated as CAIGGRGGNTIYF.

The J gene is TRBJ2-2, the V gene TRBV7-6; 9 nucleotides align to TRBD2. Germline CDR1 reads SGHVS; CDR2 reads FNYEAQ. The CDR3 length is 17 residues. With 2 bases clipped from V and 6 bases from J, the junction kept 10 bases outside the gene matches. CDR3: CASSLYGGGAAAGELFF. In nucleotides, the CDR3 is TGTGCCAGCAGCTTATATGGCGGGGGGGCCGCGGCCGGGGAGCTGTTTTTT.

The chain carries TRBV5-5 and TRBJ2-2; TRBD2 matches at 11 bases. V shed 1 base and J 6 bases; nucleotides not matched to a gene: 2. The CDR3 totals 15 residues. Germline assignment: CDR1 SGHKS and CDR2 YYEKEE (reference sequence). The CDR3 here is CASSLTSGSSGELFF. CDR3 nucleotide sequence: TGTGCCAGCAGCTTGACTAGCGGGAGTTCCGGGGAGCTGTTTTTT.